The clone carrying this TCR beta chain was observed a handful of times. The antigen remains undetermined. V lost 4 bases to trimming and J lost 5 bases; unmatched junction nucleotides: 6. Germline lookup yields CDR1 SGHVS and CDR2 FQNEAQ. This CDR3 comprises 15 residues. The source of the sample is a study of response to subunit inactivated influenza vaccine. Study-level points and caveats: Authors suggested seasonal influenza vaccinations each recruit few new T cells.

One entry per CDR3 protein, called by TCRdb with MiXCR from the RT-PCR reads. The repertoire includes roughly 570,000 distinct CDR3 sequences, approximately 13% of them detected once, and less than 15% sits in the top ten. This TCR came from a man aged 45-60 years who received an inactivated influenza vaccine. The chain couples TRBV7-8 to TRBJ2-1; TRBD2 matches 9 bases. This specimen was PBMCs from blood, taken roughly 48 days after vaccination. The CDR3 reads CASSWGTSLNNEQFF. In DNA form, the CDR3 reads TGTGCCAGCAGCTGGGGGACTAGCCTCAACAATGAGCAGTTCTTC.